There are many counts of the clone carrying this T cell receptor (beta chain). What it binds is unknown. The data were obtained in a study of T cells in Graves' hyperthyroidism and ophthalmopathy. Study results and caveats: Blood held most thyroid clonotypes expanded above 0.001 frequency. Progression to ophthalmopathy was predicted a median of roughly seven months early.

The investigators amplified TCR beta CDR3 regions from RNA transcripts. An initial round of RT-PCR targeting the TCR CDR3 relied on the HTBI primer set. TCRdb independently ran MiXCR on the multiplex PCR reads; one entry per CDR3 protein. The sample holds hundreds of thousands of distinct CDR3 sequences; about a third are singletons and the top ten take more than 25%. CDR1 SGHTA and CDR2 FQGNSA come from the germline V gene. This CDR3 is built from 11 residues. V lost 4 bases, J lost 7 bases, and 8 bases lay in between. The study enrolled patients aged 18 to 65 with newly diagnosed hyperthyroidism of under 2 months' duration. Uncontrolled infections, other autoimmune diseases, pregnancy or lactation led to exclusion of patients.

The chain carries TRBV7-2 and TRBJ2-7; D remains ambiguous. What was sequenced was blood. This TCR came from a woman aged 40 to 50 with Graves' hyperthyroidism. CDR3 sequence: CASSSSTEQYF. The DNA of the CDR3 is TGTGCCAGCAGCTCCTCGACAGAGCAGTACTTC.